The present T cell receptor (beta chain) was sequenced within a study of blood T cell dynamics during melanoma immunotherapy (dated by TCRdb to the early 2020s). Study-level background: Patients had metastatic melanoma and received first-line pembrolizumab or nivolumab plus ipilimumab as standard of care in the United Kingdom. To identify early correlates of response, the study profiled peripheral T cell receptor repertoires in patients with metastatic melanoma before and after one cycle of checkpoint inhibitor therapy. Consecutive patients formed a training cohort, and a further independent group of patients from the same centre was pooled into an external validation set.

All DNA extracted from each sorted CD8+ T cell subset was loaded into the assay. Following the manufacturer instructions, the immunoSEQ TCRb Assay kit was used to amplify TCR beta CDR3 sequences from genomic DNA. The KAPA Library Quantification Kit for Illumina platforms was used to quantify pooled libraries by qPCR. Sequencing of the pooled libraries was done on an Illumina NextSeq 500, with clustering at 0.6-1.1 pM. The source study handled its data this way. TCR data were analyzed using immunoSEQ ANALYZER and the R LymphoSeq package. A rearrangement efficiency score was calculated as productive divided by the sum of productive and non-productive CDR3 sequences. Clonality was measured with the Gini coefficient and diversity with the Renyi index at alpha=1, compared pairwise between timepoints within each patient. Clonal relatedness, based on an edit distance of 3, and repertoire similarity, based on the Bhattacharyya coefficient, were both computed in LymphoSeq. To classify response, a linear discriminant analysis based on week-3 changes in clonality and diversity was built using the R MASS and caret packages. This immuneACCESS table, as held by TCRdb, lists in-frame sequences with V and J called but not all clones. Of the missing ones, under half trace to an unresolved V gene in checked studies; the others have no known cause. That table furnishes V, J and clone size, whereas the DNA furnished D and trimming. The sample table shows over 10,000 clones, and about 90% are seen once. Jointly, the top ten make up 0.18% of the sample.

The time point label for this specimen denotes: pre-treatment baseline. Blood samples were taken before treatment (T0) and at week 3 (W3), following the first cycle of checkpoint blockade. Except for a couple of patients with rapid clinical progression, response was assessed 12 weeks after the first infusion by RECIST 1.1; disease control meant complete response, partial response or stable disease. Patients with prior systemic cancer treatment, concomitant immunosuppressant therapy or synchronous other active malignancies were excluded. Sorted CD8+ memory and naive T cell subsets were sequenced at T0 and W3 from six patients, of whom three were progressing and three had disease control. Lymphoprep and SepMate tubes were used to isolate PBMC from blood, and red cell lysis was then performed. QIAamp DNA Blood Mini kits were used to extract DNA from both PBMC and sorted T cell subsets. Before DNA extraction, CD8+ T cell subsets were live-sorted on a FACSAria III cytometer and then frozen. Fresh PBMC for flow cytometry were held at 4°C in PBS with approximately 2% fetal bovine serum and analyzed within 25 hours.

Broader findings and caveats from the paper: The relatively small sample size was acknowledged as a potential limitation on generalization of the results. The study could not determine whether the T cell clones driving repertoire changes were melanoma-specific or reflected general immune activation. Of the sorted CD8+ subsets, TIE cells had both the highest clonality and the greatest similarity to cfDNA CDR3 sequences, which suggests active turnover converging on dominant clones.

The CDR3 contains 12 residues, cysteine and phenylalanine counted. Only CDR3 DNA remains: 36 bases, in frame from the first base. Trimming removed 3 bases from V and 12 bases from J, leaving 12 bases between the germline ends. The germline V gene (reference sequence) supplies CDR1 LNHDA and CDR2 SQIVND. Turning to this clone: Its antigen specificity is not known. The input lacks base qualities; no much larger clone sits a single base away.

The specimen comprised effector memory CD8+ T cells from blood, sampled from a patient treated with checkpoint blockade. The receptor was derived from a human donor with melanoma. In this chain, TRBV19 is recombined with TRBJ2-1; too little of a D gene remains to name it. The CDR3 region: CASSIPISGQFF. The DNA reads TGTGCCAGTAGTATCCCCATTTCGGGGCAGTTCTTC. Here the CDR3 is joined to the reference TRBV19 and TRBJ2-1 genes, and the full variable domain is: DGGITQSPKYLFRKEGQNVTLSCEQNLNHDAMYWYRQDPGQGLRLIYYSQIVNDFQKGDIAEGYSVSREKKESFPLTVTSAQKNPTAFYLCASSIPISGQFFGPGTRLTVL.